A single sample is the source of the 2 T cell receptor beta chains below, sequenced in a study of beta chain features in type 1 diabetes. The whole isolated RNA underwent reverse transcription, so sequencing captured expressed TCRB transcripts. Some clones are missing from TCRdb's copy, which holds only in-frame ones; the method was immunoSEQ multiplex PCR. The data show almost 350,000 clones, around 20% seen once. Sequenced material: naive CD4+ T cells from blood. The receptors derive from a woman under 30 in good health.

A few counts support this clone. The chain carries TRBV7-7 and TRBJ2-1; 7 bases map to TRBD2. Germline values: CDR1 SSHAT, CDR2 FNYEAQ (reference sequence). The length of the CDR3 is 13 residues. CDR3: CARDYREDNEQFF. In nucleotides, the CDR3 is TGTGCTAGGGACTACCGAGAAGACAATGAGCAGTTCTTC.

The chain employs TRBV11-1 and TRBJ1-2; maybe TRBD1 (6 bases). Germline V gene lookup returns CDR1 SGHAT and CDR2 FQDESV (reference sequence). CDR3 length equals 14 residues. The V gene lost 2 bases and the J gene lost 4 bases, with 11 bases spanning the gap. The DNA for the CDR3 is TGTGCCAGCAGCTTACCCGGACAGCCCTATGGCTACACCTTC. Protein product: CASSLPGQPYGYTF. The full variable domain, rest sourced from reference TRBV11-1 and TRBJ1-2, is EAEVAQSPRYKITEKSQAVAFWCDPISGHATLYWYRQILGQGPELLVQFQDESVVDDSQLPKDRFSAERLKGVDSTLKIQPAELGDSAMYLCASSLPGQPYGYTFGSGTRLTVV.